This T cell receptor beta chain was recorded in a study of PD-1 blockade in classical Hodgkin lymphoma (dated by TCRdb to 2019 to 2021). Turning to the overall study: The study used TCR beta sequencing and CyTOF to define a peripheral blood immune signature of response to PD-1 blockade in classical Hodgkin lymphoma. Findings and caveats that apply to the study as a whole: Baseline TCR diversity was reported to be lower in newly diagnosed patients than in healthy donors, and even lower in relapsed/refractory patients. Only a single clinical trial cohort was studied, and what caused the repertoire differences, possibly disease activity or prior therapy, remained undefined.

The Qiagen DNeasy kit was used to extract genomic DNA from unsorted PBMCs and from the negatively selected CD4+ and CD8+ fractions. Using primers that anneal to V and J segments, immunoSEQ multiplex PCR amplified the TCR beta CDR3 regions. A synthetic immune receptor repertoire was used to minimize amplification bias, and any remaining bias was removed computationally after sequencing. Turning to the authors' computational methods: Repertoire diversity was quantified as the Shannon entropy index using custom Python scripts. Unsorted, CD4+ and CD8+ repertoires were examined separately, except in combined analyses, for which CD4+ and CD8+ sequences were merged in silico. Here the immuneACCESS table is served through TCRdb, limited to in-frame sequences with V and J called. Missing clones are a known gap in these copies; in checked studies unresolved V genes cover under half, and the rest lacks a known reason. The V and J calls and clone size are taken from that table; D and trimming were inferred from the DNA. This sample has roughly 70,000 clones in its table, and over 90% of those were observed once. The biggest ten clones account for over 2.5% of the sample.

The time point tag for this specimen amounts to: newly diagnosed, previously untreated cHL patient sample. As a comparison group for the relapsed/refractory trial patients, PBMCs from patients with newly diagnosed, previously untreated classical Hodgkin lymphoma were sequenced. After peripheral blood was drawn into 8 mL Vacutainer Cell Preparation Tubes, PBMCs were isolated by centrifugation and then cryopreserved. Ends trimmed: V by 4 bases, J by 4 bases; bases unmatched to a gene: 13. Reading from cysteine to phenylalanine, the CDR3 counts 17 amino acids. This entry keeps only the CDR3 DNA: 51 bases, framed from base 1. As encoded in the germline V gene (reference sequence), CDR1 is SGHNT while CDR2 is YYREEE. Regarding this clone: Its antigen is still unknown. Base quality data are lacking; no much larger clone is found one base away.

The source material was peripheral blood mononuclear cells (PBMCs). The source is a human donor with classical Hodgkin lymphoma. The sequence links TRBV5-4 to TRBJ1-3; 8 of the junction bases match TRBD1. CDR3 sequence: CASSPGGGQGAGNTIYF. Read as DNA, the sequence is TGTGCCAGCAGCCCTGGGGGAGGACAGGGTGCCGGAAACACCATATATTTT.